Included here is one T cell receptor (beta chain) sequence, with context. The antigen is unknown. These data come from a study of cytotoxic CD8 clonotypes in ibrutinib-treated CLL. Looking at the study overall: Among patients, around 25 responded partially and 2 completely; 15 or so then stayed remitted and roughly 12 progressed after median 68 months.

The planned depth of sequencing spanned 1 in 200,000 to 1 in 1 million T cells. Method: immunoSEQ multiplex PCR; TCRdb's copy keeps in-frame clones and lacks some. The sample has approximately 70,000 clones, 90% seen once. Findings and limits, study-wide: The study found baseline clonality above age-matched healthy donors, tracking circulating CD8+ T-cell counts. Sample timing was unmatched between remission and later-progressing patients; lymph nodes unstudied.

The receptor's source is a human donor with chronic lymphocytic leukemia. Sequencing was performed on PBMCs, taken after 12 months of ibrutinib treatment.

This chain's CDR3 is CASSPLGLAGYNEQFF. The CDR3 region has the DNA TGTGCCAGCAGCCCCTTGGGGCTAGCTGGCTACAATGAGCAGTTCTTC. This chain joins TRBV11-3 and TRBJ2-1; D is tentatively TRBD1 or TRBD2 (5 bases each). The CDR3 runs to 16 residues. CDR1 and CDR2 from the germline V gene are SGHNT and YENEEA. V shed 5 bases and J shed 3 bases, with 17 bases lying between them.